What follows are 16 T cell receptor beta chains derived from one specimen sequenced in a study of siplizumab effects on memory and regulatory T cells. This table comes from immunoSEQ multiplex PCR, and its TCRdb copy is limited to in-frame clones, with some not included. The sample lists over 100,000 clones, roughly 94% occurring once. The sample was Tregs sorted from blood. These receptors were obtained from a human donor in good health.

The CDR3 reads CSVGGFGYGYTF. The CDR3 region has the DNA TGCAGCGTCGGTGGGTTTGGGTATGGCTACACCTTC. The V call is TRBV29-1, the J call TRBJ1-2; D gene uncertain. The CDR3 contains 12 residues. The V end was cut by 6 bases, the J end by 5 bases, with 13 bases between. CDR1 SQVTM and CDR2 ANQGSEA come from the germline V gene.

The J gene is TRBJ2-5, the V gene TRBV2; D assignment may be TRBD1 or TRBD2 (5 bases each). The CDR3 covers 13 residues. The V gene's germline CDR1 is SNHLY and CDR2 FYNNEI. Trimming shortened V by 7 bases and J by 7 bases, and 16 bases separated the two germline ends. The CDR3 nucleotides are TGTGCCAGCACCGGGGACCCACGGGGGACCCAGTACTTC. Protein: CASTGDPRGTQYF.

The rearrangement uses TRBV5-3 and TRBJ2-2, with TRBD1 identical over 8 bases. TRBV5-3 counts as an open reading frame of uncertain function. This CDR3 is built from 21 residues. Trimming removed 4 bases from V and 0 bases from J; junction bases left unmatched: 20. The CDR3 protein is CARSETRWGATGQANTGELFF. The CDR3, as DNA: TGTGCCAGAAGCGAGACCCGCTGGGGTGCGACGGGACAGGCGAACACCGGGGAGCTGTTTTTT.

This clone occurred once. The chain couples TRBV6-5 to TRBJ1-2; D perhaps matches TRBD1 (5 bases). The CDR3 loop spans 13 amino acids. CDR1 and CDR2 (germline): MNHEY, SVGAGI. Trimming pared 6 bases from V and 1 base from J, leaving 9 bases between. This CDR3 is CASSPQDNYGYTF. The CDR3 DNA is TGTGCCAGCAGCCCACAGGATAACTATGGCTACACCTTC.

The rearrangement links TRBV27 to TRBJ2-1; TRBD2 agrees at 8 bases. Germline-derived CDR1 and CDR2 are MNHEY and SMNVEV (reference sequence). Trimming at V came to 0 bases and at J to 12 bases, leaving 7 bases not matched to a gene. CDR3 length: 14 residues. CDR3 residues: CASSLSASGTRQFF. DNA of the CDR3: TGTGCCAGCAGTTTATCGGCCTCCGGGACTAGGCAGTTCTTC.

This chain links TRBV7-9 with TRBJ1-1, with D unresolved. This CDR3 region has 14 residues. Trimming left V 0 bases short and J 1 base short, with 6 bases between. Germline V CDR1 and CDR2: SEHNR, FQNEAQ (reference sequence). The CDR3 sequence is CASSLAMRNTEAFF. CDR3 in DNA: TGTGCCAGCAGCTTAGCGATGCGGAACACTGAAGCTTTCTTT.

The chain is built from TRBV25-1 and TRBJ2-5; TRBD1 matches at 10 bases. The CDR3 is 16 amino acids. The germline CDR1 and CDR2 sequences are MGHDK and SYGVNS. Unmatched junction bases numbered 10, after V lost 2 bases and J lost 7 bases. In nucleotides, the CDR3 is TGTGCCAGCAGTGAAATACCCAGCGGGGACAGGGGGACCCAGTACTTC. Its protein is CASSEIPSGDRGTQYF.

The chain is built from TRBV4-2 and TRBJ1-2; no clear D. Trimming removed 5 bases from V and 3 bases from J, with 7 bases in between. This CDR3 has 12 residues. CDR1 is LGHNA and CDR2 is YNFKEQ in the germline V gene. The CDR3 DNA reads as TGTGCCAGCAGCTTGACCCACTATGGCTACACCTTC. This codes for CASSLTHYGYTF.

The rearrangement joins TRBV16 to TRBJ1-1; 11 bases match TRBD1. The J segment lost 5 bases and the V segment lost 4 bases, leaving 6 bases of the junction unmatched. Germline V gene data show CDR1 as KGHSY and CDR2 as FQNENV. CDR3 size: 15 residues. The CDR3 bases are TGTGCCAGCAGCCCCTCGGGACAGGGGGGAACTGAAGCTTTCTTT. It is translated as CASSPSGQGGTEAFF.

This clone was recorded once. V and J are TRBV6-5 and TRBJ2-7, with 14 bases matching TRBD2. This CDR3 region has 16 residues. The trim removed 4 bases at V and 5 bases at J, leaving 7 bases unmatched. The germline gives CDR1 MNHEY, CDR2 SVGAGI. CDR3 in DNA: TGTGCCAGCAGTTTTACGACTAGCGGGGGGGCCGACGAGCAGTACTTC. It codes for CASSFTTSGGADEQYF.

The chain employs TRBV11-3 and TRBJ1-1; weak D call: TRBD1 (5 bases). Trimming pared 0 bases from V and 6 bases from J, leaving 8 bases between. Germline CDR1 SGHNT, CDR2 YENEEA. The CDR3 consists of 13 residues. The CDR3 here is CASSLDRGPEAFF. The CDR3 bases are TGTGCCAGCAGCTTAGATAGGGGCCCTGAAGCTTTCTTT. The whole variable domain, remainder taken from reference TRBV11-3 and TRBJ1-1, is EAGVVQSPRYKIIEKKQPVAFWCNPISGHNTLYWYLQNLGQGPELLIRYENEEAVDDSQLPKDRFSAERLKGVDSTLKIQPAELGDSAVYLCASSLDRGPEAFFGQGTRLTVV.

CDR3 DNA sequence: TGTGCCAGCAGTTTAAGCCCGGGACGTTTCCCCCCCTCCAAAAACATTCAGTACTTC. Amino acids: CASSLSPGRFPPSKNIQYF. The gene calls are TRBV28 and TRBJ2-4; either TRBD1 or TRBD2 may fit D (5 bases each). With 2 bases removed from V and 2 bases from J, the gap between germline ends came to 22 bases. The CDR3 length is 19 residues. The germline V gene has CDR1 MDHEN and CDR2 SYDVKM.

The chain joins TRBV5-6 to TRBJ2-6, with D possibly called TRBD1 or TRBD2 (5 bases each). The CDR3 is made up of 15 amino acids. The V gene lost 1 base and the J gene lost 2 bases, with 7 bases spanning the gap. Germline V lookup: CDR1 SGHDT, CDR2 YYEEEE. Here the CDR3 DNA reads TGTGCCAGCAGCTTGTTGGGGGCTGGGGCCAACGTCCTGACTTTC. Protein sequence: CASSLLGAGANVLTF.

The chain carries TRBV7-9 and TRBJ1-2; no definite D call. Trimming stripped 2 bases from V and 8 bases from J, with 12 bases between. From germline, CDR1 is SEHNR and CDR2 FQNEAQ (reference sequence). The CDR3 is 13 amino acids. CDR3 DNA sequence: TGTGCCAGCAGCTTACAGGTCGGGAGGGGCTACACCTTC. Amino acids: CASSLQVGRGYTF.

V gene TRBV6-1 combines with J gene TRBJ2-2; D may be TRBD1 (5 bases). Per the germline V gene, CDR1 is MNHNS and CDR2 is SASEGT. The CDR3 runs to 18 residues. The germline V and J ends were trimmed by 0 bases and 4 bases, with 18 bases remaining between them. The CDR3 region is CASSEALLGAAVTGELFF. CDR3 in DNA: TGTGCCAGCAGTGAAGCGCTTCTTGGGGCAGCCGTCACCGGGGAGCTGTTTTTT.

V and J are TRBV15 and TRBJ1-4; no clear D. Trimming cost V 0 bases and J 4 bases, with 12 bases left between them. Germline V gives CDR1 LNHNV, CDR2 YYDKDF (reference sequence). This CDR3 has 16 amino acids. CDR3 in DNA: TGTGCCACCAGCAGAGATCTAGGCGTTAGTAATGAAAAACTGTTTTTT. Residues: CATSRDLGVSNEKLFF.